Listed below are T cell receptor beta chains from one sample, sequenced in a study of cytomegalovirus exposure and HLA in healthy donors. Using immunoSEQ multiplex PCR, the repertoire was profiled, and TCRdb retains in-frame clones only, with some absent. The data show about 150,000 clones, with about a tenth seen just once and approximately 1.8% held by the top ten. The sample was PBMCs. Receptor source: a male donor in good health and CMV-seronegative. Each CDR3 is given with its conserved first and last residue. The order of the fields is D gene, clone size, V gene, J gene, CDR3 protein, CDR3 DNA. A D gene is named only where the DNA matches it firmly. A clone size is listed for some rows: how often the clone was seen (once, few, many), or a class if it is expanded.

>TRBD1|few|TRBV28|TRBJ1-1
CASRERGPMNTEAFF
TGTGCCAGCAGGGAGAGGGGGCCAATGAACACTGAAGCTTTCTTT
>TRBD2|.|TRBV4-2|TRBJ2-3
CASSQEAGGGRAADTQYF
TGTGCCAGCAGCCAAGAAGCTGGCGGCGGGAGGGCCGCAGATACGCAGTATTTT
>TRBD1|.|TRBV4-2|TRBJ1-1
CASSQDRDSLMNTEAFF
TGTGCCAGCAGCCAAGATCGGGACAGTCTCATGAACACTGAAGCTTTCTTT
>.|few|TRBV5-6|TRBJ2-1
CASSLGQVLTWFF
TGTGCCAGCAGCTTGGGACAGGTACTTACTTGGTTCTTC
>TRBD1|few|TRBV7-9|TRBJ1-4
CASSLNRGQGPEKLFF
TGTGCCAGCAGCTTAAACCGCGGACAGGGACCTGAAAAACTGTTTTTT
>.|few|TRBV5-6|TRBJ2-7
CASSFAGYEQYF
TGTGCCAGCAGCTTTGCCGGTTACGAGCAGTACTTC
>.|.|TRBV19|TRBJ2-6
CASISTYRFSGANVLTF
TGTGCCAGTATCTCAACTTACAGGTTCTCTGGGGCCAACGTCCTGACTTTC
>TRBD1|.|TRBV6-1|TRBJ2-3
CASSEPQGGTDTQYF
TGTGCCAGCAGTGAACCACAGGGGGGCACAGATACGCAGTATTTT
>.|.|TRBV28|TRBJ2-2
CASSLFGGELFF
TGTGCCAGCAGTTTGTTCGGCGGGGAGCTGTTTTTT
>.|.|TRBV18|TRBJ2-5
CASSPLAQETQYF
TGTGCCAGCTCACCACTGGCCCAAGAGACCCAGTACTTC
>.|few|TRBV6-5|TRBJ2-1
CASSPAQEGDEQFF
TGTGCCAGCAGCCCCGCCCAGGAGGGCGATGAGCAGTTCTTC
>TRBD1|.|TRBV7-3|TRBJ1-1
CASSLGQGTAFF
TGTGCCAGCAGCTTGGGACAGGGGACAGCTTTCTTT
>TRBD1|.|TRBV5-6|TRBJ1-6
CASSLGGDSPLHF
TGTGCCAGCAGCTTAGGGGGCGATTCACCCCTCCACTTT
>TRBD1|.|TRBV10-3|TRBJ2-7
CAISDLLGQGAHEQYF
TGTGCCATCAGTGATCTCCTCGGACAGGGGGCTCACGAGCAGTACTTC
>TRBD1|few|TRBV19|TRBJ2-7
CASSMVPRTGSYEQYF
TGTGCCAGTAGTATGGTTCCTCGGACAGGGTCCTACGAGCAGTACTTC
>.|.|TRBV27|TRBJ1-1
CASSVTGRNTEAFF
TGTGCCAGCAGTGTCACAGGCAGGAACACTGAAGCTTTCTTT
>.|.|TRBV19|TRBJ1-4
CASNRDEGEKLFF
TGTGCCAGCAACAGGGACGAAGGCGAAAAACTGTTTTTT
>TRBD1|.|TRBV6-6|TRBJ2-5
CASSPQGVETQYF
TGTGCCAGCAGCCCCCAGGGGGTAGAGACCCAGTACTTC
>.|few|TRBV28|TRBJ1-1
CASISNWALNTEAFF
TGTGCCAGCATTTCAAATTGGGCCCTGAACACTGAAGCTTTCTTT
>.|once|TRBV7-2|TRBJ2-1
CASSLVADYNEQFF
TGTGCCAGCAGCTTGGTAGCGGACTACAATGAGCAGTTCTTC
>.|.|TRBV5-6|TRBJ2-5
CATSLGLQPDETQYF
TGTGCCACCTCACTCGGACTTCAACCCGACGAGACCCAGTACTTC
>TRBD2|.|TRBV13|TRBJ2-3
CASSLSQRGPDTQYF
TGTGCCAGCAGCTTATCCCAGCGGGGGCCAGATACGCAGTATTTT
>TRBD1|few|TRBV9|TRBJ1-1
CASSTRDRVDTEAFF
TGTGCCAGCAGCACCCGGGACAGGGTGGACACTGAAGCTTTCTTT
>.|few|TRBV6-8|TRBJ1-1
CASSPLGSGMNTEAFF
TGTGCCAGCAGCCCCCTGGGGAGCGGAATGAACACTGAAGCTTTCTTT
>.|.|TRBV7-9|TRBJ1-6
CASSYEGVALHF
TGTGCCAGCAGTTATGAGGGGGTCGCCCTCCACTTT
>.|few|TRBV28|TRBJ2-6
CASSSPGHRTISGANVLTF
TGTGCCAGCAGTTCCCCAGGCCACAGGACTATATCTGGGGCCAACGTCCTGACTTTC
>.|.|TRBV6-4|TRBJ2-2
CASSRNENANTGELFF
TGTGCCAGCAGTCGTAACGAGAACGCGAACACCGGGGAGCTGTTTTTT
>TRBD1|.|TRBV4-3|TRBJ1-2
CASSQDLPGGANYGYTF
TGCGCCAGCAGCCAAGACCTTCCAGGGGGCGCGAACTATGGCTACACCTTC
>TRBD2|.|TRBV7-9|TRBJ2-1
CASPAGGVNEQFF
TGTGCCAGCCCGGCGGGAGGGGTTAATGAGCAGTTCTTC
>.|few|TRBV2|TRBJ2-3
CASSRSGRTDTQYF
TGTGCCAGCAGCCGTAGCGGCCGCACAGATACGCAGTATTTT
>.|.|TRBV11-2|TRBJ2-7
CASSPSEVKYEQYF
TGTGCCAGCAGCCCTAGCGAGGTCAAATACGAGCAGTACTTC
>.|.|TRBV5-8|TRBJ1-4
CASSLGETARGEKLFF
TGTGCCAGCAGCCTCGGGGAGACAGCCAGGGGTGAAAAACTGTTTTTT
>.|.|TRBV7-2|TRBJ1-5
CASSLAVTGINQPQHF
TGTGCCAGCAGCTTAGCGGTTACAGGGATTAATCAGCCCCAGCATTTT
>.|few|TRBV7-2|TRBJ2-3
CASSFWAGSTDTQYF
TGTGCCAGCAGCTTCTGGGCAGGGAGCACAGATACGCAGTATTTT
>TRBD1|.|TRBV15|TRBJ1-2
CATSRGDRNYGYTF
TGTGCCACCAGCAGGGGGGACAGGAACTATGGCTACACCTTC
>.|few|TRBV28|TRBJ2-5
CASNSFQETQYF
TGTGCCAGCAACAGCTTCCAAGAGACCCAGTACTTC
>.|.|TRBV6-5|TRBJ1-2
CASSYGQTGGYTF
TGTGCCAGCAGTTACGGCCAAACGGGTGGCTACACCTTC
>.|few|TRBV5-4|TRBJ2-7
CASSLGTATYEQYF
TGTGCCAGCAGCTTGGGGACAGCCACCTACGAGCAGTACTTC
>.|.|TRBV18|TRBJ2-5
CASSPSPETQYF
TGTGCCAGCTCACCATCCCCGGAGACCCAGTACTTC
>TRBD1|.|TRBV5-1|TRBJ2-7
CASSLGDRGPSEQYF
TGCGCCAGCAGCTTGGGGGACAGGGGGCCGTCCGAGCAGTACTTC
>.|few|TRBV6-5|TRBJ1-6
CASSSSGQLGNSPLHF
TGTGCCAGCAGTTCCTCTGGACAGTTGGGTAATTCACCCCTCCACTTT
>TRBD2|few|TRBV9|TRBJ2-3
CASSPRTSGPTDTQYF
TGTGCCAGCAGCCCCCGGACTAGCGGGCCTACAGATACGCAGTATTTT
>.|few|TRBV7-9|TRBJ1-2
CASSLGGEDGYTF
TGTGCCAGCAGCTTAGGGGGGGAGGATGGCTACACCTTC
>.|few|TRBV6-5|TRBJ1-4
CASSRTPQSGEKLFF
TGTGCCAGCAGTCGGACTCCCCAGAGTGGTGAAAAACTGTTTTTT